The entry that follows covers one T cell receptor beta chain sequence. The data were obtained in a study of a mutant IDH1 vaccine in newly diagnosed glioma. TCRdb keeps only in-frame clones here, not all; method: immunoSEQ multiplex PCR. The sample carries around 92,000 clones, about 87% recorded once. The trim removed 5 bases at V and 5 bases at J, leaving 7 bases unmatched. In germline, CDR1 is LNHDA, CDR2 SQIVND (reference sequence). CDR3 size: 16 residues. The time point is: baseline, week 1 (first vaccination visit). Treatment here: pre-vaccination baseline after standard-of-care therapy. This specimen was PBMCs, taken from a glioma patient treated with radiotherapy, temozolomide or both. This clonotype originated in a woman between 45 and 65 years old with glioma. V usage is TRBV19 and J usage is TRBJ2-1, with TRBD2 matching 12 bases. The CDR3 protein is CASSFRLAGDHNEQFF. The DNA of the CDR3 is TGTGCCAGTAGTTTTCGACTAGCGGGAGACCACAATGAGCAGTTCTTC.